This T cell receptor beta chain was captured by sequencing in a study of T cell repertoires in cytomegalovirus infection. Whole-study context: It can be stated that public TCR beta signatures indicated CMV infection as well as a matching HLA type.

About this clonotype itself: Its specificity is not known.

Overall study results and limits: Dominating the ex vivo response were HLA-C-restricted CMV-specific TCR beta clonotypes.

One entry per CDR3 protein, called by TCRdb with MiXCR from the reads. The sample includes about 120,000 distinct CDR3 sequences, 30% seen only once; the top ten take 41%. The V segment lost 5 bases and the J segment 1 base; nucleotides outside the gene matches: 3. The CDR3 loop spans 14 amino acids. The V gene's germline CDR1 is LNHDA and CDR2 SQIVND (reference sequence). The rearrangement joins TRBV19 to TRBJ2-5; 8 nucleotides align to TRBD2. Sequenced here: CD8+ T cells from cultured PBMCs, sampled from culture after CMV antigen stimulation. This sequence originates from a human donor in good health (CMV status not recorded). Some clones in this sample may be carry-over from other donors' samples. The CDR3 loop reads CASSATSGQETQYF. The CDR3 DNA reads TGTGCCAGTAGTGCCACTAGCGGCCAAGAGACCCAGTACTTC.